The 11 T cell receptor beta chains given below trace back to one sample, sequenced in a study of blood T cell repertoires in COVID-19. Clones were sequenced by immunoSEQ multiplex PCR, and TCRdb holds only the in-frame ones, with some missing. The data hold approximately 97,000 clones, with approximately 86% observed a single time. Sequencing used peripheral blood. These receptors were taken from a man aged 50-59 years with active or convalescent COVID-19.

The CDR3 DNA reads TGCGCCACCGGACTAGCCACCGGGGAGCTGTTTTTT. It is translated as CATGLATGELFF. This chain links TRBV5-1 with TRBJ2-2; 8 nucleotides line up with TRBD2. The CDR3 has 12 amino acids. After removal of 9 bases from V and 4 bases from J, the junction contained 2 bases not matched to a gene. Germline CDR1 is SGHRS and CDR2 is YFSETQ.

This sequence joins TRBV9 and TRBJ2-7; 9 bases map to TRBD1. This CDR3 spans 17 amino acids. V was clipped by 0 bases and J by 3 bases; unmatched bases: 10. Germline V gene sequence: CDR1 SGDLS, CDR2 YYNGEE. Written as DNA, the CDR3 is TGTGCCAGCAGCGTAGGTCTGGGGGACAGGGAATACTACGAGCAGTACTTC. Amino acid sequence: CASSVGLGDREYYEQYF.

In DNA, the CDR3 is TGTGCCAGCAGTTCACGCCTCTCGGGCCAAGAGACCCAGTACTTC. Its protein product is CASSSRLSGQETQYF. V is TRBV28 and J is TRBJ2-5; D not certain. The CDR3 is made up of 15 amino acids. Germline CDR1 and CDR2: MDHEN and SYDVKM. V was cut by 4 bases and J by 1 base, with 13 bases left in between.

The CDR3 reads CASSSPGKENIQYF. The CDR3 coding sequence is TGTGCCAGTAGTAGCCCGGGGAAGGAAAACATTCAGTACTTC. The chain combines TRBV19 with TRBJ2-4, with D perhaps matching TRBD2 (5 bases). V gave up 4 bases and J gave up 5 bases, with 12 bases separating them. This CDR3 is 14 amino acids long. Germline CDR1 and CDR2: LNHDA and SQIVND (reference sequence).

V usage is TRBV28 and J usage is TRBJ2-3, with D possibly TRBD1 on 6 matching bases. Germline loops: CDR1 MDHEN, CDR2 SYDVKM. CDR3 length equals 13 residues. Trimming removed 3 bases at V and 4 bases at J, with 8 bases between. CDR3 coding DNA: TGTGCCAGCAGTTTGGGGGCGGCAGATACGCAGTATTTT. Its translation is CASSLGAADTQYF.

The chain carries TRBV21-1 and TRBJ1-3; the table's D call TRBD1 went unverified against the DNA. TRBV21-1 is marked as a pseudogene. The CDR3 sequence is 16 residues long. The CDR3: CASSKAQSISGNTIYF. The CDR3, as DNA: TGTGCCAGCAGCAAAGCACAGTCGATCTCTGGAAACACCATATATTTT.

This chain uses TRBV9 with TRBJ1-1, with no clear D. Germline V gene data show CDR1 as SGDLS and CDR2 as YYNGEE. Trimming left V 7 bases short and J 1 base short, with 8 bases between. The CDR3 covers 12 residues. The CDR3, as DNA: TGTGCCAGCTCAAGACAGAACACTGAAGCTTTCTTT. It specifies CASSRQNTEAFF.

A single count supports this clone. This sequence joins TRBV25-1 and TRBJ2-5; TRBD2 matches 14 bases. V was pared by 6 bases and J by 2 bases, with 8 bases of the junction left unmatched. The CDR3 is 17 residues long. The germline V gene encodes CDR1 MGHDK and CDR2 SYGVNS. This chain's CDR3 is CASRGIWTSGGQETQYF. The DNA for the CDR3 is TGTGCCAGCAGGGGCATATGGACTAGCGGGGGGCAAGAGACCCAGTACTTC.

CDR3 sequence (DNA): TGTGCCAGCAGCTTAGCGGCGGGGGACGCTTACGAGCAGTACGTC. Translating gives CASSLAAGDAYEQYV. The chain couples TRBV7-9 to TRBJ2-7; 7 bases agree with TRBD2. The ends lost 0 bases at V and 4 bases at J; junction bases unmatched: 6. The CDR3 runs 15 residues. The germline V gene encodes CDR1 SEHNR and CDR2 FQNEAQ (reference sequence).

The chain links TRBV6-4 to TRBJ1-3; 7 nucleotides line up with TRBD1. Trimming removed 6 bases from V and 2 bases from J; junction bases left unmatched: 4. This CDR3 comprises 14 residues. Germline V CDR1 and CDR2: MRHNA, SNTAGT. Here the CDR3 DNA reads TGTGCCAGCAGAGAAGACAGGGCTGGAAACACCATATATTTT. Encoded protein: CASREDRAGNTIYF.

This chain links TRBV14 with TRBJ2-3, with a tentative D call TRBD1 (7 bases). This CDR3 has 17 amino acids. V lost 3 bases and J 1 base, leaving 17 bases between the germline ends. The germline V gene has CDR1 SGHDN and CDR2 FVKESK. The CDR3 region is CASSHRQEGQRTDTQYF. DNA of the CDR3: TGTGCCAGCAGCCATCGACAGGAGGGACAGCGCACAGATACGCAGTATTTT.